Described below is a single T cell receptor beta chain sequence and its context. Its antigen is currently unknown. The sample originates from a study of cytomegalovirus exposure and HLA in healthy donors. General study points: Later analysis identified 16,951 TCR beta sequences associated with HLA alleles, using a false discovery rate threshold of 0.05. A later analysis, which compared TCR beta chains of equal frequency, found the HLA-associated ones more clonally expanded. Later analysis identified a missense DCLRE1C variant that was linked to TCR beta V- and J-gene trimming.

CDR3 size: 16 residues. Germline CDR1 SGHTA, CDR2 FQGNSA. With 4 bases clipped from V and 4 bases from J, the junction kept 9 bases outside the gene matches. Among the donors, all were healthy bone marrow donors. The study ran its PCR with 60 Vbeta and 13 Jbeta primers. The table came from immunoSEQ multiplex PCR; TCRdb's copy has only in-frame clones and leaves some out. The data show 76,000 or so clones, with 79% seen just once and 2.5% held by the top ten. The genes are TRBV7-2 and TRBJ1-3; 8 bases match TRBD1. Material for sequencing was PBMCs. The source of this sequence is a man aged 30 to 45 in good health and CMV-seronegative. DNA of the CDR3: TGTGCCAGCAGCTCCCAGGACAGGGTAACAGGAAACACCATATATTTT. Translated: CASSSQDRVTGNTIYF.